This TCR beta chain was captured in a study of siplizumab effects on memory and regulatory T cells. Roughly 90,000 TCR templates per sample were sequenced. The protocol was immunoSEQ multiplex PCR, while the TCRdb copy is restricted to in-frame clones and leaves out a portion. This sample yields approximately 82,000 clones, of which roughly 87% are seen a single time; less than 2% belongs to the top ten. For this clone: Its matching antigen is unknown.

Study-wide results and limits: Roughly 75-96% of proliferating CD4+ or CD8+ clones lacked a naive or memory phenotype that could be assigned. Sequences below about 10^-5 frequency were poorly captured. As a result, only a minor fraction of alloreactive clones mapped to unstimulated subsets. In the presence of siplizumab, alloreactive sequences traceable to unstimulated CD4+ memory cells were significantly reduced.

The TCR originated in a human donor in good health. Input material: Tregs sorted from blood.

CDR3 bases: TGTGCCAGCAGCTTTAGGGGTGGGCCGCTGGAGACCCAGTACTTC. The encoded protein is CASSFRGGPLETQYF. This chain links TRBV7-3 with TRBJ2-5; possibly TRBD1 for D (5 bases). CDR3 length: 15 amino acids. CDR1 and CDR2 (germline): SGHTA, FQGTGA. Trimming shortened V by 3 bases and J by 5 bases, and 16 bases separated the two germline ends.